Listed below are T cell receptor beta chains from one sample, sequenced in a study of blood T cell repertoires in COVID-19. Profiling relied on immunoSEQ multiplex PCR, and the TCRdb table lists in-frame clones only, not all of them. Of 200,000 or so clones listed, roughly 80% were seen once; the top ten hold about 4.9%. The sample consisted of peripheral blood. These TCRs come from a woman in her 30s with acute or convalescent COVID-19. Both conserved end residues are part of each CDR3. A D gene is named only where the DNA matches it firmly. The listing skips clone size in some rows; elsewhere it reads once, few, many or a size class.

D gene: TRBD1; J gene: TRBJ1-3; clone size: few; V gene: TRBV5-4; CDR3 DNA: TGTGCCAGCAGCTTCCCGGGACAGGGAAACACCATATATTTT; CDR3 protein: CASSFPGQGNTIYF
D gene: .; J gene: TRBJ1-2; clone size: .; V gene: TRBV13; CDR3 DNA: TGTGCCAGCAGCTTAGGACGAACGGTCGGGGGCTATGGCTACACCTTC; CDR3 protein: CASSLGRTVGGYGYTF
D gene: .; J gene: TRBJ1-1; clone size: .; V gene: TRBV19; CDR3 DNA: TGTGCCAGTAGTACTTTGAACACTGAAGCTTTCTTT; CDR3 protein: CASSTLNTEAFF
D gene: TRBD1; J gene: TRBJ1-6; clone size: .; V gene: TRBV19; CDR3 DNA: TGTGCCAGTAGATCGGACAGGGGTGGTTCACCCCTCCACTTT; CDR3 protein: CASRSDRGGSPLHF
D gene: TRBD1; J gene: TRBJ1-2; clone size: once; V gene: TRBV7-2; CDR3 DNA: TGTGCCAGCAGCTTAGCATATCAGGGGGGTGGCTACACCTTC; CDR3 protein: CASSLAYQGGGYTF
D gene: TRBD2; J gene: TRBJ2-7; clone size: .; V gene: TRBV18; CDR3 DNA: TGTGCCAGCTCACCCCTCGGGACTAGCGGGAACGAGCAGTACTTC; CDR3 protein: CASSPLGTSGNEQYF
D gene: TRBD2; J gene: TRBJ2-4; clone size: .; V gene: TRBV15; CDR3 DNA: TGTGCCACCAGCAGAGAGATTAGCGGGAGCAACATTCAGTACTTC; CDR3 protein: CATSREISGSNIQYF
D gene: .; J gene: TRBJ2-3; clone size: .; V gene: TRBV27; CDR3 DNA: TGTGCCAGCAGTTTTACGGGTAGAAGCACAGATACGCAGTATTTT; CDR3 protein: CASSFTGRSTDTQYF
D gene: TRBD1; J gene: TRBJ1-2; clone size: .; V gene: TRBV4-2; CDR3 DNA: TGTGCCAGCAGCCAAGAGGGCAGGGGGCCAGGTGGCTACACCTTC; CDR3 protein: CASSQEGRGPGGYTF
D gene: TRBD1; J gene: TRBJ1-4; clone size: .; V gene: TRBV28; CDR3 DNA: TGTGCCAGCAGTCTGACAGGGGGCGATGAAAAACTGTTTTTT; CDR3 protein: CASSLTGGDEKLFF
D gene: .; J gene: TRBJ1-3; clone size: few; V gene: TRBV27; CDR3 DNA: TGTGCCAGCAGTCTCCGACAGGGAAACACCATATATTTT; CDR3 protein: CASSLRQGNTIYF
D gene: .; J gene: TRBJ1-2; clone size: .; V gene: TRBV19; CDR3 DNA: TGTGCCAGTAGTCCCCCGGGGAACTATGGCTACACCTTC; CDR3 protein: CASSPPGNYGYTF
D gene: .; J gene: TRBJ2-5; clone size: .; V gene: TRBV4-1; CDR3 DNA: TGCGCCAGCAGCCCGGGAGCGGAAGAGACCCAGTACTTC; CDR3 protein: CASSPGAEETQYF
D gene: .; J gene: TRBJ2-2; clone size: few; V gene: TRBV4-2; CDR3 DNA: TGTGCCAGCAGCCAACCAACTTCTTGGCGGGCAGGGGAGATCGGGGAGCTGTTTTTT; CDR3 protein: CASSQPTSWRAGEIGELFF
D gene: .; J gene: TRBJ1-1; clone size: .; V gene: TRBV7-9; CDR3 DNA: TGTGCCAGCAGCGTACACCGGGGGGGCGGCACTGAAGCTTTCTTT; CDR3 protein: CASSVHRGGGTEAFF
D gene: .; J gene: TRBJ1-5; clone size: .; V gene: TRBV6-2/TRBV6-3; CDR3 DNA: TGTGCCAGCAGTTACACCAGACGGGGACTTTTTCAGCCCCAGCATTTT; CDR3 protein: CASSYTRRGLFQPQHF
D gene: .; J gene: TRBJ2-3; clone size: .; V gene: TRBV5-6; CDR3 DNA: TGTGCCAGCAGCCTTCAGGGGTTGGGTACGCAGTATTTT; CDR3 protein: CASSLQGLGTQYF
D gene: .; J gene: TRBJ2-2; clone size: once; V gene: TRBV4-3; CDR3 DNA: TGCGCCAGCAGCCACAGACGTGGGGGGGGGCCCACCGGGGAGCTGTTTTTT; CDR3 protein: CASSHRRGGGPTGELFF
D gene: TRBD2; J gene: TRBJ2-1; clone size: .; V gene: TRBV7-8; CDR3 DNA: TGTGCCAGCAGCCCGATGGCGGGAGTCAATGAGCAGTTCTTC; CDR3 protein: CASSPMAGVNEQFF
D gene: .; J gene: TRBJ1-2; clone size: .; V gene: TRBV5-1; CDR3 DNA: TGCGCCAGCAGCCCCGAGGCAGGGAACTATGGCTACACCTTC; CDR3 protein: CASSPEAGNYGYTF
D gene: TRBD2; J gene: TRBJ2-7; clone size: .; V gene: TRBV28; CDR3 DNA: TGTGCCAGCAGTCGGACTAGCGGGGGGATCCTGAACGAGCAGTACTTC; CDR3 protein: CASSRTSGGILNEQYF
D gene: TRBD1; J gene: TRBJ2-2; clone size: once; V gene: TRBV5-6; CDR3 DNA: TGTGCCAGCAGACAGGGGGGTGGCGGGGAGCTGTTTTTT; CDR3 protein: CASRQGGGGELFF
D gene: .; J gene: TRBJ1-5; clone size: .; V gene: TRBV28; CDR3 DNA: TGTGCCAGCAGTTTATGGCGGTCCCGGGGCAATCAGCCCCAGCATTTT; CDR3 protein: CASSLWRSRGNQPQHF
D gene: .; J gene: TRBJ2-5; clone size: .; V gene: TRBV25-1; CDR3 DNA: TGTGCCAGCAGTGAAGTAGGGACACCCCAAGAGACCCAGTACTTC; CDR3 protein: CASSEVGTPQETQYF
D gene: .; J gene: TRBJ1-5; clone size: .; V gene: TRBV21-1; CDR3 DNA: TGTGCCAGCAGCAAAGCGGGGAGTCCCCCAGCCCTTTATAGCAATCAGCCCCAGCATTTT; CDR3 protein: CASSKAGSPPALYSNQPQHF
D gene: .; J gene: TRBJ2-7; clone size: .; V gene: TRBV27; CDR3 DNA: TGTGCCAGCAGTTTAGATGGGGGCGGATTCTACGAGCAGTACTTC; CDR3 protein: CASSLDGGGFYEQYF
D gene: .; J gene: TRBJ1-3; clone size: .; V gene: TRBV14; CDR3 DNA: TGTGCCAGCAGCCAAGTCTCCAACAGGAAGGGAAACACCATATATTTT; CDR3 protein: CASSQVSNRKGNTIYF
D gene: TRBD1; J gene: TRBJ1-2; clone size: few; V gene: TRBV19; CDR3 DNA: TGTGCCAGTAGTATTAGAGGGACAGGGGGCCTCTATGGCTACACCTTC; CDR3 protein: CASSIRGTGGLYGYTF
D gene: TRBD2; J gene: TRBJ2-1; clone size: .; V gene: TRBV23-1; CDR3 DNA: TGCGCCAGCAAATCCAAGGAGGTGGAGGGGCTAGCGGTATACAATGAGCAGTTCTTC; CDR3 protein: CASKSKEVEGLAVYNEQFF
D gene: .; J gene: TRBJ2-7; clone size: few; V gene: TRBV29-1; CDR3 DNA: TGCAGCGTGCGTACAGGGCACGAGCAGTACTTC; CDR3 protein: CSVRTGHEQYF
D gene: .; J gene: TRBJ1-5; clone size: .; V gene: TRBV7-9; CDR3 DNA: TGTGCCAGCACCAATAGCGCGGCGGGCCGGCAGCCCCAGCATTTT; CDR3 protein: CASTNSAAGRQPQHF
D gene: TRBD1; J gene: TRBJ1-6; clone size: .; V gene: TRBV28; CDR3 DNA: TGTGCCAGCAGTATTACACAGGGGGCGAGAAATTCACCCCTCCACTTT; CDR3 protein: CASSITQGARNSPLHF
D gene: .; J gene: TRBJ1-1; clone size: .; V gene: TRBV6-6; CDR3 DNA: TGTGCCAGCAGTTACTTATCCTCTTACACTGAAGCTTTCTTT; CDR3 protein: CASSYLSSYTEAFF
D gene: .; J gene: TRBJ1-1; clone size: .; V gene: TRBV19; CDR3 DNA: TGTGCCAGTAGTACCTCCTTGGAGACTGAGGCTTTCTTT; CDR3 protein: CASSTSLETEAFF
D gene: .; J gene: TRBJ1-5; clone size: .; V gene: TRBV3-1/TRBV3-2; CDR3 DNA: TGTGCCAGCAGCCAAGGGGTGACACCGAATCAGCCCCAGCATTTT; CDR3 protein: CASSQGVTPNQPQHF
D gene: .; J gene: TRBJ2-5; clone size: .; V gene: TRBV6-2/TRBV6-3; CDR3 DNA: TGTGCCAGCAACCCATGGAGGGGGCGCCAAGAGACCCAGTACTTC; CDR3 protein: CASNPWRGRQETQYF
D gene: .; J gene: TRBJ1-1; clone size: .; V gene: TRBV7-6; CDR3 DNA: TGTGCCAGCACCGCAGGGATGAACACTGAAGCTTTCTTT; CDR3 protein: CASTAGMNTEAFF
D gene: TRBD1; J gene: TRBJ1-1; clone size: .; V gene: TRBV30; CDR3 DNA: TGTGCCTGGAGTGTACGGACAGGGGGCAGGGGCACTGAAGCTTTCTTT; CDR3 protein: CAWSVRTGGRGTEAFF
D gene: TRBD2; J gene: TRBJ2-1; clone size: .; V gene: TRBV5-5; CDR3 DNA: TGTGCCAGCAGCCGACCGATGGCGGGGGAGTCCTACAATGAGCAGTTCTTC; CDR3 protein: CASSRPMAGESYNEQFF
D gene: .; J gene: TRBJ1-3; clone size: .; V gene: TRBV12-3/TRBV12-4; CDR3 DNA: TGTGCCAGCATTCTTTTTTCTGGAAACACCATATATTTT; CDR3 protein: CASILFSGNTIYF
D gene: TRBD1; J gene: TRBJ1-4; clone size: .; V gene: TRBV5-1; CDR3 DNA: TGCGCCAGCAGCTTGACAGGGGTGGAAGAAAAACTGTTTTTT; CDR3 protein: CASSLTGVEEKLFF
D gene: .; J gene: TRBJ2-3; clone size: .; V gene: TRBV28; CDR3 DNA: TGTGCCAGCAGTCCAGGACAGTTCACTAGCACAGATACGCAGTATTTT; CDR3 protein: CASSPGQFTSTDTQYF
D gene: .; J gene: TRBJ2-3; clone size: .; V gene: TRBV13; CDR3 DNA: TGTGCCAGCAGCAAGGGACTGCGCACAGATACGCAGTATTTT; CDR3 protein: CASSKGLRTDTQYF
D gene: TRBD1; J gene: TRBJ2-1; clone size: .; V gene: TRBV4-2; CDR3 DNA: TGTGCCAGCAGCCGGACCGGGACAGGGGGTTACAATGAGCAGTTCTTC; CDR3 protein: CASSRTGTGGYNEQFF
D gene: .; J gene: TRBJ1-1; clone size: .; V gene: TRBV19; CDR3 DNA: TGTGCCAGTAGTTGGGTCGGGGAGAGCACTGAAGCTTTCTTT; CDR3 protein: CASSWVGESTEAFF
D gene: TRBD1; J gene: TRBJ2-7; clone size: .; V gene: TRBV28; CDR3 DNA: TGTGCCAGCAGCAAAGGGACAGGAGCGGACGAGCAGTACTTC; CDR3 protein: CASSKGTGADEQYF
D gene: .; J gene: TRBJ1-2; clone size: .; V gene: TRBV19; CDR3 DNA: TGTGCCAGTAGCGGAGGACGGCCGCGGGCTGGCTACACCTTC; CDR3 protein: CASSGGRPRAGYTF
D gene: .; J gene: TRBJ1-3; clone size: .; V gene: TRBV19; CDR3 DNA: TGTGCCAGTTCCGTAGCGCGCATCTCTGGAAACACCATATATTTT; CDR3 protein: CASSVARISGNTIYF
D gene: .; J gene: TRBJ2-7; clone size: .; V gene: TRBV5-4; CDR3 DNA: TGTGCCAGCAGCTTGACAGGGCTTTACGAGCAGTACTTC; CDR3 protein: CASSLTGLYEQYF
D gene: .; J gene: TRBJ2-7; clone size: once; V gene: TRBV30; CDR3 DNA: TGTGCCTGGAGTTATAGTGACGAGCAGTACTTC; CDR3 protein: CAWSYSDEQYF
D gene: TRBD2; J gene: TRBJ2-1; clone size: .; V gene: TRBV3-1/TRBV3-2; CDR3 DNA: TGTGCCAGCAGCCTACTAGCGGGGGTTCTATCCTACAATGAGCAGTTCTTC; CDR3 protein: CASSLLAGVLSYNEQFF
D gene: TRBD1; J gene: TRBJ1-5; clone size: once; V gene: TRBV28; CDR3 DNA: TGTGCCAGCAGTTTTCTCCAGACAGGGGGCCTTCAGCCCCAGCATTTT; CDR3 protein: CASSFLQTGGLQPQHF
D gene: TRBD1; J gene: TRBJ2-7; clone size: .; V gene: TRBV6-5; CDR3 DNA: TGTGCCAGCGGGGGACAGGGGATACGCTACGAGCAGTACTTC; CDR3 protein: CASGGQGIRYEQYF
D gene: .; J gene: TRBJ1-2; clone size: .; V gene: TRBV30; CDR3 DNA: TGTGCCTGGAGTCCCCTGGGTGGGGGGATAAGCGGCTACACCTTC; CDR3 protein: CAWSPLGGGISGYTF